The clone carrying this T cell receptor (beta chain) was seen more than once but under ten times. Its antigen is not identified. These data come from a study of T cell repertoires in cytomegalovirus infection. Study in general: Public TCR beta signatures provided an indication of both CMV infection and a matching HLA type. Study-level points and caveats: In two of eight donors, the top clonotype was HLA-C-restricted CMV-specific.

The V gene's germline CDR1 is MNHEY and CDR2 SVGEGT. Deletions cut 6 bases from V and 7 bases from J, with 9 bases between. CDR3 length equals 12 residues. In TCRdb, the reads were re-called with MiXCR into one record per CDR3 protein. The table has around 320,000 distinct CDR3 sequences, 8% to 9.5% seen once. The sequencing input was PBMCs. The V and J genes are TRBV6-2 or TRBV6-3 and TRBJ2-2; no definite D call. The TCR comes from a human donor in good health (CMV status not recorded). Some clones in this sample may be carry-over from other donors' samples. The CDR3 DNA reads as TGTGCCAGCAGCCGGTCCGGCGGGGAGCTGTTTTTT. Translated: CASSRSGGELFF.